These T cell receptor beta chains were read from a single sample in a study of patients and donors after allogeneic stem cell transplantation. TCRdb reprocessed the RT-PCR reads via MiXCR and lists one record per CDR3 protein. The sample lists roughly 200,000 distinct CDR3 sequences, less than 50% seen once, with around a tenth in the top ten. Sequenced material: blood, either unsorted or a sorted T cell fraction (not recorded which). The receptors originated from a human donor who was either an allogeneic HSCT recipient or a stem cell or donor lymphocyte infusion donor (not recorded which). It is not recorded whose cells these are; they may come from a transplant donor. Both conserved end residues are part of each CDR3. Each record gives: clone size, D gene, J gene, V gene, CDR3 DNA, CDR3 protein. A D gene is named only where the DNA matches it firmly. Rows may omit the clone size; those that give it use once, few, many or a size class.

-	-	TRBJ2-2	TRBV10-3	TGTGCCATCACGGAATACGCGAACACCGGGGAGCTGTTTTTT	CAITEYANTGELFF
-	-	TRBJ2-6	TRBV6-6	TGTGCCAGCAGTTACCGAAGTGCCGGGGCCAACGTCCTGACTTTC	CASSYRSAGANVLTF
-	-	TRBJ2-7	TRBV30	TGTGCCTGGAGTGTACATCCCTTCTACGAGCAGTACTTC	CAWSVHPFYEQYF
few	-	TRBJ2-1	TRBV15	TGTGCCACCAGCGGGTGGGGGTGGAACTACAATGAGCAGTTCTTC	CATSGWGWNYNEQFF
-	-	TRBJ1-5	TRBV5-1	TGCGCCAGCAGCTTGGAAGGGGTAACCGAACATCAGCCCCAGCATTTT	CASSLEGVTEHQPQHF
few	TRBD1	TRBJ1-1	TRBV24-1	TGTGCCACCCGACAGGGGAACACTGAAGCTTTCTTT	CATRQGNTEAFF
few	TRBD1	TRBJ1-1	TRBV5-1	TGCGCCAGCAACTACAGGGGGCGCGTGAACACTGAAGCTTTCTTT	CASNYRGRVNTEAFF
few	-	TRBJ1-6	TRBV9	TGTGCCAGCAGCGCCCACAGGGTAGCGGATTCACCCCTCCACTTT	CASSAHRVADSPLHF
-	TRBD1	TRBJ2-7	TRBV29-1	TGCAGCGCCTCAGGGGGCCCGCGGATGAACGAGCAGTACTTC	CSASGGPRMNEQYF
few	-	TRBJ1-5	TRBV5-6	TGTGCCAGCAGCTTGTGGGACCGTAATCAGCCCCAGCATTTT	CASSLWDRNQPQHF
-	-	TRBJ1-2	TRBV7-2	TGTGCCAGCAGCTCCCTAGCTTTCATGAACTCCTATGGCTACACCTTC	CASSSLAFMNSYGYTF
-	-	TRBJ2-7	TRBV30	TGTGCCTGGAGCGGGACCCTCTACGAGCAGTACTTC	CAWSGTLYEQYF
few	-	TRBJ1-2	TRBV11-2	TGTGCCAGCAGCCCACAAACTAACTATGGCTACACCTTC	CASSPQTNYGYTF
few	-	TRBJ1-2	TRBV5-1	TGCGCCAGCAGCTTCCGGGGAGCCTCTAACTATGGCTACACCTTC	CASSFRGASNYGYTF
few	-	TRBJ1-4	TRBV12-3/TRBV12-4	TGTGCCAGCAGTTTTAACAGGGACGTCGATGAAAAACTGTTTTTT	CASSFNRDVDEKLFF
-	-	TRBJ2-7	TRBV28	TGTGCCAGCAGTACGGTCACGGACGAGCAGTACTTC	CASSTVTDEQYF
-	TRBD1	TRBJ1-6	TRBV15	TGTGCCACCAGCAGAGACAGGGGGCTATCCTATAATTCACCCCTCCACTTT	CATSRDRGLSYNSPLHF
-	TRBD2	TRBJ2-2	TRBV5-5	TGTGCCAGCAGCTCGGCGCCTAGCGGGACCGGGGAGCTGTTTTTT	CASSSAPSGTGELFF
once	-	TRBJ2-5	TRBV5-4	TGTGCCTACGACGGACAGTTCCAAGAGACCCAGTACTTC	CAYDGQFQETQYF
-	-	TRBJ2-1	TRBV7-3	TGTGCCAGCAGCTTAGGGGGTCTCAATGAGCAGTTCTTC	CASSLGGLNEQFF
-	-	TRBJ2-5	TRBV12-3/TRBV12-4	TGTGCCAGCAGGGCAGAGGGGGGATGGGAGACCCAGTACTTC	CASRAEGGWETQYF
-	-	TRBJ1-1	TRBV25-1	TGTGCCAGCAGTGAATGGGGCAGTTTGAACACTGAAGCTTTCTTT	CASSEWGSLNTEAFF
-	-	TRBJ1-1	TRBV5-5	TGTGCCAGCAGCAGCATGACGGGGGGCCTGACTGAAGCTTTCTTT	CASSSMTGGLTEAFF
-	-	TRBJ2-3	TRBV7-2	TGTGCCAGCAGCTTAGGACTTCAACAGGGAGATACGCAGTATTTT	CASSLGLQQGDTQYF
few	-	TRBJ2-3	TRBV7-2	TGTGCCAGCAGCTTAGCGCAGCCCGAGGTAGATACGCAGTATTTT	CASSLAQPEVDTQYF
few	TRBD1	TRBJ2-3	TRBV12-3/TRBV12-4	TGTGCCAGCAAGAAGACCCGGACAGGGGGGCCTACAGATACGCAGTATTTT	CASKKTRTGGPTDTQYF
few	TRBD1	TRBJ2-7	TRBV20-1	TGCAGTGCTAGAGCCCCAGGGGGCGGACCCTACGAGCAGTACTTC	CSARAPGGGPYEQYF
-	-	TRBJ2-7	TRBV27	TGTGCCAGCAGTTTAGGCAGGAGCTCCTACGAGCAGTACTTC	CASSLGRSSYEQYF
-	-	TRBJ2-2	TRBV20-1	TGCAGCGCTGGAAAAATCAACACCGGGGAGCTGTTTTTT	CSAGKINTGELFF
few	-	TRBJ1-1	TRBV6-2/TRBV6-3	TGTGCCAGCAGTTACGGGGGGAGTACTGAAGCTTTCTTT	CASSYGGSTEAFF
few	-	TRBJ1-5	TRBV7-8	TGTGCCAGCAGTTTCGGGCGGTGGGATCAGCCCCAGCATTTT	CASSFGRWDQPQHF
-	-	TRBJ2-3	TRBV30	TGTGCCTGGAGTCCTGGCACGGGATTAACGCAGTATTTT	CAWSPGTGLTQYF
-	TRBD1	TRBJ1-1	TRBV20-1	TGCAGTGCCCGGGACAGAGGGACAGAAGCTTTCTTT	CSARDRGTEAFF